A selection of T cell receptor beta chains follows, all from one sample in a study of blood T cell repertoires in COVID-19. TCRdb's table, derived via immunoSEQ multiplex PCR, lists solely in-frame clones and lacks some. The repertoire holds roughly 260,000 clones, with around 87% as singletons. Sequenced material: peripheral blood. Every receptor here comes from a woman aged 45-65 years who had recovered from COVID-19. CDR3s include the opening cysteine and the closing phenylalanine or tryptophan. D genes are given only for firm matches. For some rows the clone size is stated as once, few or many, or as a class when expanded; others skip it.

d_gene: TRBD2
abundance: once
v_gene: TRBV5-1
j_gene: TRBJ2-3
CDR3aa: CASGSRTSGGSSTDTQYF
CDR3nt: TGCGCCAGCGGGTCGCGGACTAGCGGGGGCTCTAGCACAGATACGCAGTATTTT

d_gene: .
abundance: .
v_gene: TRBV6-2/TRBV6-3
j_gene: TRBJ2-5
CDR3aa: CASSHAGVETQYF
CDR3nt: TGTGCCAGCAGTCACGCAGGGGTGGAGACCCAGTACTTC

d_gene: .
abundance: once
v_gene: TRBV28
j_gene: TRBJ2-3
CDR3aa: CASSFDRDFLSTDTQYF
CDR3nt: TGTGCCAGCAGTTTTGACAGGGACTTCCTCAGCACAGATACGCAGTATTTT

d_gene: .
abundance: .
v_gene: TRBV30
j_gene: TRBJ1-5
CDR3aa: CAWSGQSNQPQHF
CDR3nt: TGTGCCTGGAGCGGACAGAGCAATCAGCCCCAGCATTTT

d_gene: .
abundance: .
v_gene: TRBV29-1
j_gene: TRBJ1-2
CDR3aa: CSAAGAGGYTF
CDR3nt: TGCAGCGCCGCTGGCGCGGGGGGCTACACCTTC

d_gene: .
abundance: .
v_gene: TRBV9
j_gene: TRBJ2-7
CDR3aa: CASSVRTGEQYF
CDR3nt: TGTGCCAGCAGCGTCCGGACGGGGGAGCAGTACTTC

d_gene: TRBD2
abundance: .
v_gene: TRBV5-1
j_gene: TRBJ2-3
CDR3aa: CASSLGLAEGDTQYF
CDR3nt: TGCGCCAGCAGCTTGGGTCTAGCGGAGGGGGATACGCAGTATTTT

d_gene: TRBD2
abundance: .
v_gene: TRBV30
j_gene: TRBJ2-3
CDR3aa: CAWRRLALSTDTQYF
CDR3nt: TGTGCCTGGAGGCGACTAGCTCTAAGCACAGATACGCAGTATTTT

d_gene: .
abundance: .
v_gene: TRBV5-5
j_gene: TRBJ2-2
CDR3aa: CASSFLDINTGELFF
CDR3nt: TGTGCCAGCAGCTTCCTTGACATAAACACCGGGGAGCTGTTTTTT

d_gene: TRBD2
abundance: .
v_gene: TRBV14
j_gene: TRBJ2-1
CDR3aa: CASSQGLAANNEQFF
CDR3nt: TGTGCCAGCAGCCAAGGACTAGCGGCAAACAATGAGCAGTTCTTC

d_gene: .
abundance: .
v_gene: TRBV9
j_gene: TRBJ2-7
CDR3aa: CASSVDSGPYEQYF
CDR3nt: TGTGCCAGCAGCGTAGATAGCGGACCCTACGAGCAGTACTTC

d_gene: TRBD2
abundance: .
v_gene: TRBV4-2
j_gene: TRBJ2-5
CDR3aa: CASSQPSPSGYQETQYF
CDR3nt: TGTGCCAGCAGCCAACCCTCCCCTAGCGGGTACCAAGAGACCCAGTACTTC

d_gene: .
abundance: .
v_gene: TRBV12-5
j_gene: TRBJ1-4
CDR3aa: CASGQGTTNEKLFF
CDR3nt: TGTGCTAGTGGTCAGGGAACAACTAATGAAAAACTGTTTTTT

d_gene: .
abundance: .
v_gene: TRBV7-2
j_gene: TRBJ1-2
CDR3aa: CASSLALLTDQGGGYTF
CDR3nt: TGTGCCAGCAGCTTAGCGCTATTAACGGACCAGGGCGGTGGCTACACCTTC

d_gene: .
abundance: .
v_gene: TRBV12-5
j_gene: TRBJ2-7
CDR3aa: CASGLVSRGSYEQYF
CDR3nt: TGTGCTAGTGGTTTGGTCAGTCGGGGTTCCTACGAGCAGTACTTC

d_gene: .
abundance: .
v_gene: TRBV15
j_gene: TRBJ1-2
CDR3aa: CATSRLQGNYGYTF
CDR3nt: TGTGCCACCAGCAGATTACAGGGTAACTATGGCTACACCTTC

d_gene: TRBD2
abundance: .
v_gene: TRBV18
j_gene: TRBJ2-3
CDR3aa: CASSPYAGTSRDTQYF
CDR3nt: TGTGCCAGCTCACCATACGCAGGGACTAGTCGGGATACGCAGTATTTT

d_gene: .
abundance: .
v_gene: TRBV6-2/TRBV6-3
j_gene: TRBJ2-3
CDR3aa: CASSYYGAAGTDTQYF
CDR3nt: TGTGCCAGCAGTTACTATGGGGCGGCTGGCACAGATACGCAGTATTTT

d_gene: TRBD1
abundance: .
v_gene: TRBV28
j_gene: TRBJ1-3
CDR3aa: CASNKGQAGNTIYF
CDR3nt: TGTGCCAGCAACAAGGGACAGGCTGGAAACACCATATATTTT

d_gene: TRBD1
abundance: .
v_gene: TRBV5-8
j_gene: TRBJ2-5
CDR3aa: CASSLAGTVKETQYF
CDR3nt: TGTGCCAGCAGCTTGGCCGGGACAGTTAAAGAGACCCAGTACTTC

d_gene: .
abundance: .
v_gene: TRBV29-1
j_gene: TRBJ1-2
CDR3aa: CSVERGGEPNYGYTF
CDR3nt: TGCAGCGTTGAAAGAGGCGGAGAGCCTAACTATGGCTACACCTTC

d_gene: .
abundance: few
v_gene: TRBV5-5
j_gene: TRBJ2-7
CDR3aa: CASSLVSTGEQYF
CDR3nt: TGTGCCAGCAGCTTGGTGTCGACGGGGGAGCAGTACTTC

d_gene: TRBD1
abundance: .
v_gene: TRBV2
j_gene: TRBJ1-2
CDR3aa: CASSLAGGHYGYTF
CDR3nt: TGTGCCAGCAGTTTGGCAGGGGGGCACTATGGCTACACCTTC

d_gene: .
abundance: .
v_gene: TRBV15
j_gene: TRBJ2-6
CDR3aa: CATSRFTQGTGANVLTF
CDR3nt: TGTGCCACCAGCAGATTTACACAGGGAACTGGGGCCAACGTCCTGACTTTC

d_gene: TRBD1
abundance: .
v_gene: TRBV28
j_gene: TRBJ1-2
CDR3aa: CASSPSTGIRGYGYTF
CDR3nt: TGTGCCAGCAGCCCCTCGACAGGGATCAGAGGCTATGGCTACACCTTC

d_gene: TRBD2
abundance: .
v_gene: TRBV20-1
j_gene: TRBJ2-2
CDR3aa: CSASRLAHTGELFF
CDR3nt: TGCAGTGCTAGTAGACTAGCGCACACCGGGGAGCTGTTTTTT

d_gene: TRBD1
abundance: .
v_gene: TRBV6-5
j_gene: TRBJ2-7
CDR3aa: CASSLATGIRTEQYF
CDR3nt: TGTGCCAGCAGCCTGGCGACAGGGATCCGTACCGAGCAGTACTTC

d_gene: .
abundance: few
v_gene: TRBV19
j_gene: TRBJ2-7
CDR3aa: CASSIQEGASYEQYF
CDR3nt: TGTGCCAGTAGTATACAGGAAGGGGCTTCCTACGAGCAGTACTTC